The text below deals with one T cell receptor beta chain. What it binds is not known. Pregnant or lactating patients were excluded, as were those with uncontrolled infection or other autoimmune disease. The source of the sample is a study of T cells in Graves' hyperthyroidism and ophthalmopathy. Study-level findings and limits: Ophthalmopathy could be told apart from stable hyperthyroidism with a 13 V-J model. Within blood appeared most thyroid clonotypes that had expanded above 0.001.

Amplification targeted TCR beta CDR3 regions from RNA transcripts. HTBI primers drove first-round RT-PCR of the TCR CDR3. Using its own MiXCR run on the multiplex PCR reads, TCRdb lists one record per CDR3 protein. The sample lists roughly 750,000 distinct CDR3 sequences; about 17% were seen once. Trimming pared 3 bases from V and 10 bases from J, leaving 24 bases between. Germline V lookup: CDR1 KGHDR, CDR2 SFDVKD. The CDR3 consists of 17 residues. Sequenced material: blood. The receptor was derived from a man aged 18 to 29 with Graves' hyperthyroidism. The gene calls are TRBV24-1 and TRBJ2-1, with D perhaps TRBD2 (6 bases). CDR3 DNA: TGTGCCACCAGTGATGCCTCTCGGGGGTCGGGTTTGAACGAGCAGTTCTTC. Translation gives CATSDASRGSGLNEQFF.